The entry that follows covers one T cell receptor beta chain sequence. Its antigen is unknown. Per-base quality was not reported, and no clone a single base away is much larger than it. These data belong to a study of glioma-infiltrating T cells (dated by TCRdb to the mid-2010s). Regarding the complete study: TCR alpha- and beta-chain repertoires were sequenced from glioma tissue, non-neoplastic brain tissue and matched peripheral blood mononuclear cells. The paired cohort was made up of three low-grade glioma patients, several primary glioblastoma patients and three non-glioma patients who contributed non-neoplastic brain tissue. Each tissue-infiltrating repertoire was compared with the same patient's peripheral blood repertoire to measure divergence between tissue and blood T-cell populations. Points the paper makes about the study in general: Small numbers underpinned the group comparisons: roughly 8 glioblastoma patients, three low-grade glioma patients and three non-neoplastic patients. Very few CDR3 sequences were shared between tissue and blood, attributed to high CDR3 diversity and limited sampling. VJ-independent divergence between tissue and blood was lower than expected in non-neoplastic patients but higher than expected in all gliomas, particularly low-grade gliomas.

The iRepertoire nested amplicon-rescue multiplex PCR (arm-PCR) platform was used to amplify TCR alpha and beta CDR3 regions from RNA. One-step reverse transcription and amplification used about 100-400 ng of tissue mRNA or PBMC total RNA as input. After bead purification, a secondary multiplex PCR added Illumina adapters, and libraries were gel-purified between 200 and 400 bp. The libraries contained internal 6-nucleotide barcodes that were used for demultiplexing. Sequencing of libraries was performed on an Illumina MiSeq with 2x220 or 2x250 nucleotide paired-end reads. Per the original workflow: Paired reads were merged using FLASH 1.2.11 and aligned with BWA-MEM to the GRCh37 human genome, and TRA and TRB reads were then extracted. An IMGT-derived reference of cassette sequences and CDR3 motifs, with pseudogenes included, was used for V and J assignment. Three-frame translation of reads was performed, and productive CDR3s were defined as those with a C...FGXG motif and no stop codons. Unique combinations of V-J cassette pair and CDR3 amino acid sequence were defined as clonotypes. Hamming distance filtering was applied to reads, with thresholds set by the sequence error rate of each sample in mapped regions. Using fastp at Q25 and MiXCR, TCRdb reprocessed the public reads and kept productive beta chains. Identical CDR3 protein sequences are pooled into one entry, listed with their most common genes and DNA. TCRdb's processing, not the authors', yielded these V and J calls. Recorded for this sample are about 200,000 distinct CDR3 sequences; more than 30% of them occurred a single time. Jointly, the top ten make up roughly 21% of the sample.

Ends trimmed: V by 2 bases, J by 5 bases; bases unmatched to a gene: 11. From the cysteine up to the phenylalanine, the CDR3 has a length of 18 residues. Solely the CDR3 DNA is kept, with 54 bases framed from the first base. Reading the germline V gene gives CDR1 MNHNS and CDR2 SASEGT. The sample taken for sequencing was glioma tissue, nonneoplastic brain tissue, or PBMCs (not recorded which). The rearranged segments are TRBV6-1 and TRBJ2-3; 12 central nucleotides agree with TRBD2. The sequence came from a human donor with low-grade glioma or glioblastoma, undergoing nonglioma brain surgery, or in good health (not recorded which). CDR3 protein: CASSELAGGHLRGDTQYF. The sequenced DNA is TGTGCCAGCAGTGAACTAGCGGGAGGGCACCTAAGGGGAGATACGCAGTATTTT.